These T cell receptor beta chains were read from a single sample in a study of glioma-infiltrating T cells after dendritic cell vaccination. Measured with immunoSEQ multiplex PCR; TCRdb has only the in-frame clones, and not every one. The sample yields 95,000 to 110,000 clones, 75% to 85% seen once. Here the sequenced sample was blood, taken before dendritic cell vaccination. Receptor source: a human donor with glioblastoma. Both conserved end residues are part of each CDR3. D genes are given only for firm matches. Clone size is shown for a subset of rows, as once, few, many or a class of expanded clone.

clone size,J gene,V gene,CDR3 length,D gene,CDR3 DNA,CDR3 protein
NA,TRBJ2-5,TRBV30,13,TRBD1,TGTGCCTGGGCGGGACAGGGGGGACAGACCCAGTACTTC,CAWAGQGGQTQYF
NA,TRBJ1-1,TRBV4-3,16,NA,TGCGCCAGCAGCCAAGCCGGAGGGGGGGGGCACACTGAAGCTTTCTTT,CASSQAGGGGHTEAFF
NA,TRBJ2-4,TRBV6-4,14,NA,TGTGCCAGCAGTGTCTTGACAGGGAGGCACATTCAGTACTTC,CASSVLTGRHIQYF
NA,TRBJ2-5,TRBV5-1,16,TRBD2,TGCGCCAGCAGCTTGGGTAGCGGGGGGTGGCAAGAGACCCAGTACTTC,CASSLGSGGWQETQYF
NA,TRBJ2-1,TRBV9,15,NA,TGTGCCAGCAGCCCGACTGGACAGAAAACCAATGAGCAGTTCTTC,CASSPTGQKTNEQFF
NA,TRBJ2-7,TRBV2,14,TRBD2,TGTGCCAGCAGCGCACGGGGGGAGAACTACGAGCAGTACTTC,CASSARGENYEQYF
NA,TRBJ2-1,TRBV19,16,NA,TGTGCCAGTAGTAAACCGGGACACGTTATCTACAATGAGCAGTTCTTC,CASSKPGHVIYNEQFF
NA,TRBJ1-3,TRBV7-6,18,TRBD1,TGTGCCAGCAGCCCCTTCCCGGGACAGGGGCAGTCTGGAAACACCATATATTTT,CASSPFPGQGQSGNTIYF
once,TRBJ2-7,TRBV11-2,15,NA,TGTGCCAGCAGCTTAGATACCCAGGGCTCCTACGAGCAGTACTTC,CASSLDTQGSYEQYF
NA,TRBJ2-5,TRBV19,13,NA,TGTGCCAGTAGGCCGCCGGAGCAAGAGACCCAGTACTTC,CASRPPEQETQYF
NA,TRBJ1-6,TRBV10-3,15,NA,TGTGCCATCAGCGTCGCCGACACAAATAATTCACCCCTCCACTTT,CAISVADTNNSPLHF